The entry below gives a single TCR beta chain sequence along with its context. Different DNA sequences within this sample yield the same CDR3. Trimming pared 5 bases from V and 1 base from J, leaving 12 bases between. This CDR3 has 15 residues. In germline, CDR1 is LNHDA, CDR2 SQIVND (reference sequence). The sample comes from a study of control samples from healthy donors and cancer patients. Using immunoSEQ multiplex PCR, the repertoire was profiled, and TCRdb retains in-frame clones only, with some absent. Here the sample spans about 140,000 clones, about 90% being singletons. The sample was blood. The TCR comes from a man in his late teens or twenties in good health. The chain carries TRBV19 and TRBJ1-3, with D perhaps TRBD1 (6 bases). The CDR3: CASSPRTVSGNTIYF. The CDR3 DNA follows: TGTGCCAGTAGTCCACGGACAGTTTCTGGAAACACCATATATTTT.